This TCR beta chain was sequenced in a study of neurological immune-mediated disorders. Findings and caveats of the study: Private repertoires in all groups were suggested by the absence of shared CDR3 amino acid sequences among expanded clones across subjects. HTLV-1-associated myelopathy ranked highest for TCR clonal expansion and multiple sclerosis lowest, beneath healthy controls.

The authors produced cDNA by 5'RACE using 10-nucleotide random UMIs. Using its own MiXCR run on the 5' RACE reads, TCRdb lists one record per CDR3 protein. The sample consists of more than 70,000 distinct CDR3 sequences, about a tenth of them appearing once. This clonotype was found many times. Its antigen is as yet unknown. Material: PBMCs. The TCR comes from a man aged 35-49 years in good health.

CDR3 region: CASRPPTGVTEAFF. DNA of the CDR3: TGTGCCAGCAGGCCGCCGACAGGGGTCACTGAAGCTTTCTTT. The gene calls are TRBV6-5 and TRBJ1-1; 8 bases match TRBD1. The germline CDR1 and CDR2 sequences are MNHEY and SVGAGI. The CDR3 consists of 14 residues. The V gene end was trimmed by 6 bases and the J gene end by 4 bases; junction bases not matched to a gene: 7.